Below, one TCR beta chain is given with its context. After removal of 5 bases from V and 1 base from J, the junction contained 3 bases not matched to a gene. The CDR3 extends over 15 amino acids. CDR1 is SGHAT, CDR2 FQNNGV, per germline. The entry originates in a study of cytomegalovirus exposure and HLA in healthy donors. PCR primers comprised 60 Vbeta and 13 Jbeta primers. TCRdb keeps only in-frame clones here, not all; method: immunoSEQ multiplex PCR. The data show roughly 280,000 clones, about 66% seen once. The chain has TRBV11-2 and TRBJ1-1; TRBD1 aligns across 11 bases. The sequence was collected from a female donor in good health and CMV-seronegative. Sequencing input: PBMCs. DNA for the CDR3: TGTGCCAGCAGCATCGGGACAGGGGGGAACACTGAAGCTTTCTTT. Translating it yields CASSIGTGGNTEAFF.